The 28 T cell receptor beta chains presented below share a single source sample, sequenced in a study of PD-L1 blockade in urothelial cancer. Some clones are missing from TCRdb's copy, which holds only in-frame ones; the method was immunoSEQ multiplex PCR. The sample lists about 53,000 clones, 87% occurring once. Time point meaning: pretreatment peripheral blood. The sample here was PBMCs, taken around atezolizumab (anti-PD-L1) treatment. The receptors derive from a woman aged 60-75 years with urothelial cancer.

This clone appeared once. This rearrangement joins TRBV19 to TRBJ2-7; 7 nucleotides match TRBD2. This CDR3 comprises 14 residues. Germline V lookup: CDR1 LNHDA, CDR2 SQIVND (reference sequence). The junction had 8 bases not matched to a gene; V was cut back by 4 bases and J by 5 bases. The CDR3 reads CASSRAGMYNEQYF. Here the CDR3 DNA reads TGTGCCAGTAGTAGAGCGGGAATGTACAACGAGCAGTACTTC.

The chain has TRBV7-6 and TRBJ1-1; D is undetermined. V was pared by 2 bases and J by 1 base, with 8 bases between. Germline CDR1 reads SGHVS; CDR2 reads FNYEAQ. The CDR3 sequence is 14 residues long. The CDR3 DNA sequence: TGTGCCAGCAGCTTAAGGGAGGGGAACACTGAAGCTTTCTTT. It yields the protein CASSLREGNTEAFF. The whole variable domain, filled in from reference TRBV7-6 and TRBJ1-1, reads GAGVSQSPRYKVTKRGQDVALRCDPISGHVSLYWYRQALGQGPEFLTYFNYEAQQDKSGLPNDRFSAERPEGSISTLTIQRTEQRDSAMYRCASSLREGNTEAFFGQGTRLTVV.

V and J are TRBV5-1 and TRBJ2-1, with a tentative D call TRBD2 (6 bases). The CDR3 extends over 15 amino acids. Germline CDR1 is SGHRS and CDR2 is YFSETQ. V was cut by 1 base and J by 7 bases, with 15 bases left in between. In nucleotides, the CDR3 is TGCGCCAGCAGCTTGCGGGCGGGAAAGGGAAATGAGCAGTTCTTC. Amino acids: CASSLRAGKGNEQFF.

The J gene is TRBJ1-1, the V gene TRBV18; 8 bases agree with TRBD1. Germline assignment: CDR1 KGHSH and CDR2 LQKENI. This CDR3 spans 14 amino acids. Trimming removed 3 bases from V and 6 bases from J; junction bases left unmatched: 6. CDR3 DNA: TGTGCCAGCTCACCTAAACAGGGGGTCGCTGAAGCTTTCTTT. Protein sequence: CASSPKQGVAEAFF.

The chain joins TRBV27 to TRBJ1-3; the D gene is possibly TRBD1 (5 bases). The V and J ends lost 1 base and 7 bases respectively, with 20 bases between them. From germline, CDR1 is MNHEY and CDR2 SMNVEV (reference sequence). The CDR3 is made up of 17 amino acids. CDR3 in amino acids: CASSLCFWSRARNTIYF. In DNA, the CDR3 is TGTGCCAGCAGTTTATGTTTTTGGTCCAGGGCTAGGAACACCATATATTTT.

V and J are TRBV7-2 and TRBJ2-5; TRBD2 matches at 9 bases. Germline CDR1 is SGHTA and CDR2 is FQGNSA. Trimming cost V 5 bases and J 5 bases; bases outside gene matches: 9. The CDR3 spans 15 residues. CDR3 in amino acids: CASSPSGVFGETQYF. The CDR3 DNA follows: TGTGCCAGCAGCCCTAGCGGGGTTTTTGGCGAGACCCAGTACTTC.

The CDR3 region is CAISEAGMNTEAFF. The CDR3 DNA follows: TGTGCCATCAGTGAGGCAGGGATGAACACTGAAGCTTTCTTT. This chain uses TRBV10-3 with TRBJ1-1, with a tentative D call TRBD1 (5 bases). The CDR3 runs 14 residues. Germline CDR1 and CDR2: ENHRY and SYGVKD. The germline V and J ends were trimmed by 2 bases and 0 bases, with 7 bases remaining between them.

This clone is a singleton in its sample. The rearrangement joins TRBV7-6 to TRBJ1-2, with D maybe TRBD1 (6 bases). The CDR3 runs 14 residues. CDR1 and CDR2 from the germline V gene are SGHVS and FNYEAQ. The V end was cut by 5 bases, the J end by 3 bases, with 13 bases between. CDR3 region: CASSPQTGDYGYTF. The CDR3 DNA follows: TGTGCCAGCAGCCCGCAGACAGGCGACTATGGCTACACCTTC.

V usage is TRBV6-1 and J usage is TRBJ1-2; D is unresolved. This CDR3 has 14 residues. The germline V and J ends were trimmed by 1 base and 1 base, with 7 bases remaining between them. Germline V gene lookup returns CDR1 MNHNS and CDR2 SASEGT. The CDR3 is CASSEGPVNYGYTF. The CDR3, as DNA: TGTGCCAGCAGTGAAGGTCCAGTTAACTATGGCTACACCTTC.

The CDR3 bases are TGTGCCAGCAGCTTAAACAGGGTGGTTGAAGCTTTCTTT. This sequence encodes CASSLNRVVEAFF. The chain joins TRBV7-2 to TRBJ1-1; TRBD1 might be the D (6 bases). Germline V CDR1 and CDR2: SGHTA, FQGNSA. The CDR3 length is 13 residues. Trimming pared 2 bases from V and 7 bases from J, leaving 11 bases between.

This clone was counted a few times. V is TRBV11-3 and J is TRBJ2-1, with 8 bases matching TRBD1. In germline, CDR1 is SGHNT, CDR2 YENEEA. The CDR3 length is 16 residues. Trimming removed 5 bases from V and 1 base from J; junction bases left unmatched: 7. The CDR3 protein is CASSPQGANSYNEQFF. In DNA form, the CDR3 reads TGTGCCAGCAGCCCTCAGGGGGCAAATTCCTACAATGAGCAGTTCTTC.

The chain has TRBV5-1 and TRBJ2-3; D may be TRBD2 (5 bases). The CDR3 runs 16 residues. Trimming removed 0 bases from V and 0 bases from J, with 11 bases in between. In germline, CDR1 is SGHRS, CDR2 YFSETQ. DNA for the CDR3: TGCGCCAGCAGCTTGGGGCTAGCAGAAAGCACAGATACGCAGTATTTT. Amino acid sequence: CASSLGLAESTDTQYF. Full variable domain (rest looked up from reference TRBV5-1 and TRBJ2-3): KAGVTQTPRYLIKTRGQQVTLSCSPISGHRSVSWYQQTPGQGLQFLFEYFSETQRNKGNFPGRFSGRQFSNSRSEMNVSTLELGDSALYLCASSLGLAESTDTQYFGPGTRLTVL.

This chain uses TRBV5-1 with TRBJ2-7, with 10 bases fitting TRBD1. There are 16 residues in the CDR3. V shed 4 bases and J 1 base; nucleotides not matched to a gene: 8. Germline values: CDR1 SGHRS, CDR2 YFSETQ. The CDR3: CASSPGGTGVSYEQYF. The CDR3 bases are TGCGCCAGCAGCCCCGGCGGGACAGGGGTGTCCTACGAGCAGTACTTC.

This clone has a single count. V gene TRBV7-2 combines with J gene TRBJ2-2, with D possibly TRBD2 on 7 matching bases. The V end was cut by 1 base, the J end by 1 base, with 10 bases between. Germline CDR1 is SGHTA and CDR2 is FQGNSA. CDR3 length equals 16 residues. The CDR3 nucleotides read TGTGCCAGCAGCTTAGGGGGGGGCCGGAACACCGGGGAGCTGTTTTTT. This translates into CASSLGGGRNTGELFF.

The chain employs TRBV2 and TRBJ1-5, with 8 positions matching TRBD1. V was pared by 5 bases and J by 5 bases, with 5 bases of the junction left unmatched. CDR3 size: 14 residues. Germline V gene sequence: CDR1 SNHLY, CDR2 FYNNEI. The CDR3 spells CASSFDRGDQPQHF. CDR3 nucleotide sequence: TGTGCCAGCAGTTTTGACAGGGGTGATCAGCCCCAGCATTTT.

The rearrangement joins TRBV11-1 to TRBJ1-1; 8 bases fit TRBD1. Germline CDR1 is SGHAT and CDR2 is FQDESV (reference sequence). CDR3 length: 15 amino acids. J gave up 4 bases and V 6 bases, and 10 bases lay outside the gene matches. The CDR3 loop reads CASSSRQGSLTEAFF. CDR3 DNA: TGTGCCAGCAGTTCACGACAGGGGTCTCTCACTGAAGCTTTCTTT.

CDR3 nucleotides: TGCGCCAGCAGCGCCGGGACTCTGAACGCCTACGAGCAGTACTTC. Its translation: CASSAGTLNAYEQYF. The chain has TRBV5-1 and TRBJ2-7; a possible D gene is TRBD2 (6 bases). From germline, CDR1 is SGHRS and CDR2 YFSETQ. Trimming cost V 4 bases and J 2 bases, with 16 bases left between them. This CDR3 is built from 15 residues.

The sample holds a few counts of this clone. The J gene is TRBJ2-2, the V gene TRBV29-1; possible D gene TRBD1, 5 bases. V dropped 6 bases and J dropped 2 bases, with 7 bases sitting between them. This CDR3 has 12 residues. CDR1 and CDR2 (germline): SQVTM, ANQGSEA. CDR3 coding DNA: TGCAGCGTAGGACACAACACCGGGGAGCTGTTTTTT. Its translation is CSVGHNTGELFF.

The chain employs TRBV28 and TRBJ1-5; 8 bases are shared with TRBD1. J lost 6 bases, V lost 2 bases, and 3 bases had no gene match. CDR1 and CDR2 (germline): MDHEN, SYDVKM. The CDR3 has 14 residues. Here the CDR3 reads CASSLQGAVQPQHF. In DNA form, the CDR3 reads TGTGCCAGCAGTTTACAGGGGGCAGTTCAGCCCCAGCATTTT. Filled out from reference TRBV28 and TRBJ1-5, the complete variable domain reads DVKVTQSSRYLVKRTGEKVFLECVQDMDHENMFWYRQDPGLGLRLIYFSYDVKMKEKGDIPEGYSVSREKKERFSLILESASTNQTSMYLCASSLQGAVQPQHFGDGTRLSIL.

CDR3 amino acids: CASSVVAGGSSEQYF. DNA for the CDR3: TGTGCCAGCAGCGTAGTGGCCGGGGGAAGCAGCGAGCAGTACTTC. The gene calls are TRBV9 and TRBJ2-7; weak D call: TRBD2 (6 bases). V was trimmed by 0 bases and J by 6 bases, leaving 16 bases between them. This CDR3 is 15 amino acids long. The V gene's germline CDR1 is SGDLS and CDR2 YYNGEE.

The rearrangement joins TRBV28 to TRBJ2-3, with 9 nucleotides matching TRBD2. Germline CDR1 is MDHEN and CDR2 is SYDVKM. The CDR3 contains 17 residues. Germline trimming cut 1 base from V and 2 bases from J; bases unmatched to any gene: 7. The chain's CDR3 is CASSLYHAGGDTDTQYF. The CDR3 bases are TGTGCCAGCAGTTTATATCACGCGGGAGGGGACACAGATACGCAGTATTTT.

CDR3 DNA sequence: TGCGCCAGCAGCCAGGGGACTAGCGGGACTTCCTACGAGCAGTACTTC. Its translation is CASSQGTSGTSYEQYF. The chain carries TRBV4-3 and TRBJ2-7; TRBD2 matches 13 bases. The CDR3 is 16 amino acids. Germline CDR1 and CDR2: LGHNA and YSLEER. V lost 3 bases and J lost 1; bases outside the gene matches: 3.

This clone was seen once. V gene TRBV18 combines with J gene TRBJ2-5; no clear D gene. V gave up 3 bases and J gave up 0 bases, with 5 bases separating them. Per the germline V gene, CDR1 is KGHSH and CDR2 is LQKENI. This CDR3 is built from 13 residues. CDR3 amino acids: CASSPQYQETQYF. For the CDR3, the DNA is TGTGCCAGCTCACCTCAGTACCAAGAGACCCAGTACTTC.

The chain combines TRBV28 with TRBJ1-1, with D maybe TRBD1 (5 bases). Trimming pared 1 base from V and 3 bases from J, leaving 9 bases between. There are 14 residues in the CDR3. Germline V gene lookup returns CDR1 MDHEN and CDR2 SYDVKM. The CDR3 reads CASSLSDRDTEAFF. The CDR3, as DNA: TGTGCCAGCAGTTTATCCGACAGAGACACTGAAGCTTTCTTT.

The genes are TRBV7-3 and TRBJ2-2; 11 bases are shared with TRBD2. CDR3 size: 15 residues. The V gene end was trimmed by 4 bases and the J gene end by 5 bases; junction bases not matched to a gene: 3. Germline CDR1 SGHTA, CDR2 FQGTGA. This CDR3 is CASSSLAGGTGELFF. The CDR3 DNA reads TGTGCCAGCAGCTCCCTAGCGGGAGGAACCGGGGAGCTGTTTTTT.

The V gene is TRBV5-1, the J gene TRBJ1-2; 9 nucleotides align to TRBD1. The CDR3 length is 17 residues. Germline CDR1 is SGHRS and CDR2 is YFSETQ. V was clipped by 4 bases and J by 3 bases; unmatched bases: 13. This CDR3 is CASSGGDRVRLDYGYTF. The CDR3 DNA follows: TGCGCCAGCAGCGGGGGGGACAGGGTACGGCTCGACTATGGCTACACCTTC.

This chain connects TRBV10-3 to TRBJ1-2; 7 bases line up with TRBD1. The CDR3 has 14 amino acids. CDR1 is ENHRY, CDR2 SYGVKD, per germline. The V gene end was trimmed by 7 bases and the J gene end by 4 bases; junction bases not matched to a gene: 9. CDR3 bases: TGTGCCATCAAGGAGGGGGCCGTGCCCTATGGCTACACCTTC. Translation gives CAIKEGAVPYGYTF.

CDR3 DNA: TGTGCCAGCAGCGTCCACTGGCGGGAGACCCAGTACTTC. This codes for CASSVHWRETQYF. The chain recombines TRBV7-6 with TRBJ2-5, with no clear D. With 5 bases removed from V and 5 bases from J, the gap between germline ends came to 12 bases. The CDR3 totals 13 residues. Per the germline V gene, CDR1 is SGHVS and CDR2 is FNYEAQ.